These T cell receptor beta chains were read from a single sample in a study of T cell responses to AZD1222 COVID-19 vaccine. Clones were read by immunoSEQ multiplex PCR, and TCRdb kept only the in-frame ones, dropping some. The table includes roughly 150,000 clones, around 88% detected once. Here the sequenced sample was peripheral blood, taken 28 days after the second AZD1222 dose. The receptors were gathered from an adult who received the AZD1222 COVID-19 vaccine. Both conserved end residues are part of each CDR3. Each record gives: V gene, J gene, clone size, CDR3 protein. Clone size is not always given. Where it is, it says once, few, many or a class for expanded clones.

TRBV6-5	TRBJ2-3	-	CASSYSTGGADTQYF
TRBV7-2	TRBJ2-3	-	CASSTRDRHRNTQYF
TRBV11-2	TRBJ1-6	-	CASSLGHREEDSPLHF
TRBV5-1	TRBJ1-5	-	CASSLASGNQPQHF
TRBV20-1	TRBJ2-3	-	CSADTQYF
TRBV11-2	TRBJ2-7	-	CASSLEAGTSGTYEQYF
TRBV7-6	TRBJ1-2	-	CASSFPETSNYGYTF
TRBV7-9	TRBJ2-3	-	CASSTGDRGNTQYF
TRBV5-4	TRBJ2-2	-	CASRFRGRDTGELFF
TRBV19	TRBJ1-1	-	CASSIGGAGNTEAFF
TRBV7-2	TRBJ2-2	-	CASSFLAGGTGELFF
TRBV19	TRBJ2-7	-	CASSILAGTHSPYEQYF
TRBV19	TRBJ1-2	-	CASSRDRGDYGYTF
TRBV5-1	TRBJ2-3	-	CASSSMSRDGNTDTQYF
TRBV12-5	TRBJ2-3	-	CASGLILRAVPSTDTQYF
TRBV6-1	TRBJ2-1	-	CASSDKSSGYNEQFF
TRBV2	TRBJ1-3	-	CASSGWGVSGNTIYF
TRBV11-3	TRBJ2-1	-	CASSSQGSYNEQFF
TRBV5-6	TRBJ2-7	-	CASSLNVYEQYF
TRBV19	TRBJ1-2	-	CASSIGPIGSYTF
TRBV4-1	TRBJ2-1	once	CASSPSQGGLAEQFF
TRBV6-6	TRBJ1-2	-	CASSYSNGYTF
TRBV6-6	TRBJ2-7	-	CASSSLGEQYF
TRBV6-2/TRBV6-3	TRBJ2-7	-	CASSRGQGSYEQYF
TRBV20-1	TRBJ2-7	-	CSASPGRVPYEQYF
TRBV27	TRBJ1-2	-	CASSSRDSHGYTF
TRBV18	TRBJ2-6	-	CASSPDLLGANVLTF
TRBV19	TRBJ1-5	-	CATGPYQPQHF
TRBV14	TRBJ1-2	-	CASSPDGTGITPVYGYTF
TRBV6-5	TRBJ1-1	-	CASSYSYQGRGTEAFF
TRBV10-2	TRBJ1-1	-	CASSEPGQGSTEAFF
TRBV9	TRBJ1-5	few	CASSLHQGDSNQPQHF
TRBV4-1	TRBJ1-6	-	CASSPRSVGDSPLHF
TRBV11-2	TRBJ1-4	-	CASSPLQTRRIEKLFF
TRBV12-3/TRBV12-4	TRBJ1-1	-	CASTPGLNTEAFF
TRBV3-1/TRBV3-2	TRBJ1-2	-	CASSLQGVDGYTF
TRBV7-8	TRBJ1-1	-	CASSSDRNTEAFF
TRBV9	TRBJ2-1	-	CASSVVGGFSYNEQFF
TRBV18	TRBJ2-5	-	CASSPAGEGQETQYF
TRBV6-5	TRBJ2-1	-	CASSYGSGSSYNEQFF
TRBV5-5	TRBJ2-7	-	CASSLYGEIYEQYF
TRBV4-2	TRBJ1-1	-	CASSQDAGGETEAFF
TRBV9	TRBJ1-1	-	CASSVVRLRGQMNTEAFF
TRBV2	TRBJ2-1	once	CASRYNEQFF
TRBV5-4	TRBJ2-7	-	CASSLDRGSYEQYF
TRBV25-1	TRBJ1-1	-	CASSESGRMNTEAFF
TRBV6-6	TRBJ1-1	once	CASSYSGEGAGEAFF
TRBV6-4	TRBJ1-2	-	CASSQTGGGGYTF
TRBV15	TRBJ2-7	-	CATSRATGNYEQYF
TRBV6-5	TRBJ1-6	-	CASSSGQSRYNSPLHF
TRBV7-9	TRBJ1-2	-	CASSLQAGGYTF